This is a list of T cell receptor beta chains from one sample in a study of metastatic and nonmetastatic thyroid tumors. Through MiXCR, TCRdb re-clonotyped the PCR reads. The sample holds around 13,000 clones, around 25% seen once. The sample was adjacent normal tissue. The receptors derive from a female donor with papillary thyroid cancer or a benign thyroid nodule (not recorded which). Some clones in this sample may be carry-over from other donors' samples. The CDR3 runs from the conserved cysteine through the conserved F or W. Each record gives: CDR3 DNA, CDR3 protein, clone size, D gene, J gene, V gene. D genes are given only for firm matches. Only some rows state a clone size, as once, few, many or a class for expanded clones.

DNA: TGTGCCAGCAGTGTATCTTGGGAGGGGGGTGAGCAGTTCTTC
CDR3: CASSVSWEGGEQFF
size: .
D: .
J: TRBJ2-1
V: TRBV2

DNA: TGCGCCAGCAGCCAAGGTGGGGGGAGTTCCTACGAGCAGTACTTC
CDR3: CASSQGGGSSYEQYF
size: .
D: .
J: TRBJ2-7
V: TRBV4-1

DNA: TGTGCCAGCAGTTTATCCCAATTGGAGCAGTACTTC
CDR3: CASSLSQLEQYF
size: few
D: .
J: TRBJ2-7
V: TRBV28

DNA: TGCAGTGCTAGAGATTCTCGGACCCCATATGGCTACACCTTC
CDR3: CSARDSRTPYGYTF
size: .
D: .
J: TRBJ1-2
V: TRBV20-1

DNA: TGCAGTGCTAGAACAGGGGGCGTTTCCTACGAGCAGTACTTC
CDR3: CSARTGGVSYEQYF
size: .
D: TRBD1
J: TRBJ2-7
V: TRBV20-1

DNA: TGTGCCAGCACCCCGATCGGGAGGGGTCACATGAACGAGCAGTACTTC
CDR3: CASTPIGRGHMNEQYF
size: once
D: TRBD2
J: TRBJ2-7
V: TRBV11-2

DNA: TGTGCCAGCAACTTACTTACCCCCTCCTACGAGCAGTCATTC
CDR3: CASNLLTPSYEQSF
size: .
D: .
J: TRBJ2-7
V: TRBV11-2

DNA: TGTGTCAGCAGTCTCTCAACAGGTGGGACGAACACCGGGGAGCTGTTTTTT
CDR3: CVSSLSTGGTNTGELFF
size: .
D: .
J: TRBJ2-2
V: TRBV6-1

DNA: TGTGCCAGCAGTCCCATGGGGGAGGAAAAACTGTTTTTT
CDR3: CASSPMGEEKLFF
size: medium-sized
D: .
J: TRBJ1-4
V: TRBV28

DNA: TGTGCCAGCAGTGTTCTACTAGTTTCGGTCCCTCGCTTC
CDR3: CASSVLLVSVPRF
size: medium-sized
D: .
J: TRBJ2-1
V: TRBV2

DNA: TGTGCCAGCAGTTTATCCACGGACAGGCACGGGTATTCACCCCTCCACTTT
CDR3: CASSLSTDRHGYSPLHF
size: medium-sized
D: TRBD1
J: TRBJ1-6
V: TRBV28

DNA: TGTGCCAGCAGTCCAGCCCTAAACACTGAAGCTTTCTTT
CDR3: CASSPALNTEAFF
size: medium-sized
D: .
J: TRBJ1-1
V: TRBV6-1

DNA: TGCGCCAGCAGCCTTGACAGGGCCGCCTACGAGCAGTACTTC
CDR3: CASSLDRAAYEQYF
size: .
D: TRBD1
J: TRBJ2-7
V: TRBV5-1

DNA: TGCTCCAGCAGCTGGACGAGAGATACTCAGTATTTT
CDR3: CSSSWTRDTQYF
size: few
D: .
J: TRBJ2-3
V: TRBV5-1

DNA: TGCAGCGTTGTGCGAGCGGGAGGGATGAAGACCCAGTACTTC
CDR3: CSVVRAGGMKTQYF
size: many
D: TRBD2
J: TRBJ2-5
V: TRBV29-1

DNA: TGTGCCAGCAGCTCTCCGGGACAGGGATACAATGAGCAGTTCTTC
CDR3: CASSSPGQGYNEQFF
size: many
D: TRBD1
J: TRBJ2-1
V: TRBV27

DNA: TGTGCCAGCAGCTTAGGGGGCACGGGCTACGAGCAGTACTTC
CDR3: CASSLGGTGYEQYF
size: medium-sized
D: .
J: TRBJ2-7
V: TRBV7-6

DNA: TGTGCCAGCAGCTTAGCTATGGGGAACAATGAGCAGTTCTTC
CDR3: CASSLAMGNNEQFF
size: few
D: .
J: TRBJ2-1
V: TRBV7-9

DNA: TGTGCCATTGTGACAGGGGGGACTGGGGCCAACGTACTGACTTTC
CDR3: CAIVTGGTGANVLTF
size: .
D: TRBD1
J: TRBJ2-6
V: TRBV9

DNA: TGTGCCAGCGAGGCTATGACCGGGGAGCTGTTTTTT
CDR3: CASEAMTGELFF
size: medium-sized
D: .
J: TRBJ2-2
V: TRBV7-9

DNA: TGCGCCAGCAGCTTGGGGGGGGACGGAAACACCATATATTTT
CDR3: CASSLGGDGNTIYF
size: medium-sized
D: .
J: TRBJ1-3
V: TRBV5-1

DNA: TGTGCCAGCAGAGAAAGGTGGGGACAGACTGGCGAGCAGTACTTC
CDR3: CASRERWGQTGEQYF
size: few
D: TRBD1
J: TRBJ2-7
V: TRBV6-1

DNA: TGTGCCACCAGACAGAACAATGAGCAGTTCTTC
CDR3: CATRQNNEQFF
size: few
D: .
J: TRBJ2-1
V: TRBV15

DNA: TGTGCCAGCAGCTTAACTAGGGATAGTGGGACCAAGTTCTTC
CDR3: CASSLTRDSGTKFF
size: .
D: .
J: TRBJ2-1
V: TRBV7-3

DNA: TGTGCCAGCAGCGTAGAAGCGGGAGATGCTACGCAGTATTTT
CDR3: CASSVEAGDATQYF
size: many
D: TRBD2
J: TRBJ2-3
V: TRBV9

DNA: TGTGCCAGCAGACAGAGGACAGTGGCCACGTACAATGAGCAGTTCTTC
CDR3: CASRQRTVATYNEQFF
size: medium-sized
D: .
J: TRBJ2-1
V: TRBV6-1

DNA: TGTGGCAGCAGTTTTCGGCAGGCATGGGTGGGGTACAATGAGCAGTTCTTC
CDR3: CGSSFRQAWVGYNEQFF
size: .
D: .
J: TRBJ2-1
V: TRBV27

DNA: TGTGCCACGATAACTTTTACGTGTACGCAGTATTTT
CDR3: CATITFTCTQYF
size: few
D: .
J: TRBJ2-3
V: TRBV24-1

DNA: TGTGCCAGTAGATTGACAAATCGAGGCTACACCTTC
CDR3: CASRLTNRGYTF
size: .
D: .
J: TRBJ1-2
V: TRBV19

DNA: TGTGCCAGCAGTCTCTGGGGGACCACCATGGTGCAGTACTTC
CDR3: CASSLWGTTMVQYF
size: .
D: .
J: TRBJ2-7
V: TRBV2

DNA: TGTGCCAGCCCACCGGAAAACTATTGCTACACCTTC
CDR3: CASPPENYCYTF
size: .
D: .
J: TRBJ1-2
V: TRBV18

DNA: TGTGCCAGCACCGTGACTAGCGGGAGTACTACGCAGTATTTT
CDR3: CASTVTSGSTTQYF
size: .
D: TRBD2
J: TRBJ2-3
V: TRBV6-1

DNA: TGTGCCAGCAGCGCCGGGACTAGCGCTTCCTACGAGCAGTACTTC
CDR3: CASSAGTSASYEQYF
size: .
D: TRBD2
J: TRBJ2-7
V: TRBV7-6

DNA: TGTGCCAGCAGTTTATCATCGGCCTCCGGGGAGCTTTTTTTT
CDR3: CASSLSSASGELFF
size: .
D: .
J: TRBJ2-2
V: TRBV28

DNA: TGTGCCAGCAGCCCCACAGGGGTTGGCTACACCTTC
CDR3: CASSPTGVGYTF
size: few
D: TRBD1
J: TRBJ1-2
V: TRBV12-3/TRBV12-4

DNA: TGTGCCAGCAGCTTGATTCGGACAGATCAAGAGACCCAGTACTTC
CDR3: CASSLIRTDQETQYF
size: .
D: .
J: TRBJ2-5
V: TRBV7-2

DNA: TGTGCCAGCAGCTTATGGGGGGAGATCTCCTACGAGCAGTACTTC
CDR3: CASSLWGEISYEQYF
size: .
D: .
J: TRBJ2-7
V: TRBV7-2

DNA: TGCAGTGCTAGCGGGGGGGGAGAGACCCAGTACTTC
CDR3: CSASGGGETQYF
size: many
D: TRBD2
J: TRBJ2-5
V: TRBV20-1

DNA: TGCGCCAGCAGCTTGGGGGTCGGACTAGCGGGAGAGACCCAGTACTTC
CDR3: CASSLGVGLAGETQYF
size: many
D: TRBD2
J: TRBJ2-5
V: TRBV5-1

DNA: TGTGCCACCAGTGATGTGGACAGGGAAGTAGACACCATATATTTT
CDR3: CATSDVDREVDTIYF
size: .
D: TRBD1
J: TRBJ1-3
V: TRBV24-1

DNA: TGCAGTGCTAGAGACCGTTACACAGATACGCAGTATTTT
CDR3: CSARDRYTDTQYF
size: many
D: .
J: TRBJ2-3
V: TRBV20-1

DNA: TGTGCCAGTAGTATTAACCCCGGACCCTCCTACGAGCAGTACTTC
CDR3: CASSINPGPSYEQYF
size: .
D: .
J: TRBJ2-7
V: TRBV19

DNA: TGTGCCAGCAGCTTCGAGGACAGAACTAATGAAAAACTGTTTTTT
CDR3: CASSFEDRTNEKLFF
size: many
D: .
J: TRBJ1-4
V: TRBV7-6

DNA: TGCGCCAGCAGCTCTGGGACTAGACAAGAGACCCAGTACTTC
CDR3: CASSSGTRQETQYF
size: many
D: TRBD2
J: TRBJ2-5
V: TRBV5-1

DNA: TGTGCCAGCAGTTTATACTTTGGGACGGGAGCCCACAATGAGCAGTTCTTC
CDR3: CASSLYFGTGAHNEQFF
size: medium-sized
D: .
J: TRBJ2-1
V: TRBV12-3/TRBV12-4

DNA: TGCGCCAGCAGCGAAACAGGTCGGGAGCTGTTTTTT
CDR3: CASSETGRELFF
size: few
D: .
J: TRBJ2-2
V: TRBV5-1